This record covers a single T cell receptor beta chain. Its cognate antigen is unknown. Selected positively for CCR7 and CD45RO-negative, naive CD8 cells excluded terminally differentiated effector memory CD45RA+ cells. Assay: immunoSEQ multiplex PCR; the TCRdb copy retains only in-frame clones and omits some. The sample has about 870,000 clones; 80% to 95% are singletons. This sample stems from a study of shared clonotypes between healthy human individuals. Looking at the study overall: Participating donors consisted of a couple of women and three men aged 18 to 49. Study findings and constraints: A generally larger estimated richness was seen in naive subsets than in memory subsets.

Material: naive CD8+ T cells sorted from blood. The TCR sequence derives from a man aged 25 to 40 in good health.

The CDR3 DNA is TGTGCCAGCAGCTTCATGGGGGAGCAGTACTTC. Its translation: CASSFMGEQYF. V usage is TRBV11-2 and J usage is TRBJ2-7, with no clear D. Germline V lookup: CDR1 SGHAT, CDR2 FQNNGV. With 3 bases removed from V and 7 bases from J, the gap between germline ends came to 7 bases. The CDR3 extends over 11 amino acids.